This T cell receptor beta chain was sequenced in a study of cytotoxic CD8 clonotypes in ibrutinib-treated CLL. This CDR3 is 14 amino acids long. Per the germline V gene, CDR1 is MNHNS and CDR2 is SASEGT. V lost 6 bases, J lost 3 bases, and 7 bases stayed unmatched. Libraries were prepared by immunoSEQ multiplex PCR; TCRdb keeps only in-frame clonotypes and omits some of them. The sample carries roughly 150,000 clones, roughly 86% recorded once. The chain couples TRBV6-1 to TRBJ2-7; 8 positions match TRBD1. The sequences come from PBMCs, collected after 12 months of ibrutinib treatment. This clonotype was obtained from a human donor with chronic lymphocytic leukemia. Written as DNA, the CDR3 is TGTGCCAGCAGGCCAGGACAGGGAGGCTACGAGCAGTACTTC. Its translation: CASRPGQGGYEQYF.